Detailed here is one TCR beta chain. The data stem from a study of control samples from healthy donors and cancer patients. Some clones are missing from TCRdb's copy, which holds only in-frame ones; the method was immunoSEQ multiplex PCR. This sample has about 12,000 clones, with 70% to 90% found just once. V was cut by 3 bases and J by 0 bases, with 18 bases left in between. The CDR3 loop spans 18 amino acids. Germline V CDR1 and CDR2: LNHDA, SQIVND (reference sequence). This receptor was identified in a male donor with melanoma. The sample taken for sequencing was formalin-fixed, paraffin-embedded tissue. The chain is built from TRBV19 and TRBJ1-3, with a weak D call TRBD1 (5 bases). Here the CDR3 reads CASSMFQGRLSSGNTIYF. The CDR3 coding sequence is TGTGCCAGTAGTATGTTCCAGGGCCGTTTAAGCTCTGGAAACACCATATATTTT.